This paragraph covers one T cell receptor beta chain sequence. Antigen specificity is unknown. TCR beta libraries were built with iRepertoire HTBI primers and Arm-PCR of CDR3 regions. TCRdb re-called the multiplex PCR reads through MiXCR, storing one row per CDR3 protein. The repertoire holds about 530,000 distinct CDR3 sequences, with 15% to 20% as singletons. Trimming shortened V by 6 bases and J by 8 bases, and 14 bases separated the two germline ends. Germline V gives CDR1 SGHTA, CDR2 FQGNSA. The CDR3 is 12 amino acids. As for time point: newly diagnosed GD, antithyroid drugs for less than 3 months. Extracted RNA from PBMCs served as the source of the TCR library. Under American Thyroid Association guidelines, Graves' disease was diagnosed. The data belong to a study of regulatory T cells in long-lasting Graves disease. Study-level points and caveats: Under persistent disease, TRBV28, TRBJ1-2 and TRBJ2-5 were used preferentially. Persistent patients had a count of shared public clonotypes (approximately 2,800) that exceeded that of new patients (around 910).

The data were also submitted as part of a second study, on T cells in Graves' hyperthyroidism and ophthalmopathy. This second study notes: Researchers ran a first-round RT-PCR on the TCR CDR3 using the HTBI primer set.

Here the sequenced sample was peripheral blood mononuclear cells (PBMCs), taken at new diagnosis, from a patient treated with antithyroid drugs. The chain uses TRBV7-2 and TRBJ2-7; D uncertain. This TCR came from a woman aged 35-65 years with Graves disease. CDR3 protein: CASSSHRNQQYF. CDR3 DNA sequence: TGTGCCAGCAGTTCCCACCGGAATCAGCAGTACTTC.